The text below deals with one TCR beta chain. The target antigen is unknown. A much more abundant neighbour one base away suggests this may be a read error. Trimming pared 3 bases from V and 11 bases from J, leaving 16 bases between. The CDR3 is 13 residues long. Germline assignment: CDR1 LGHDT and CDR2 YNNKEL (reference sequence). This entry comes from a study of CD8 T cells in ankylosing spondylitis. Notes on the study in general: Blood of patients with ankylosing spondylitis appeared to be characterized by a TCR beta motif of eight or nine highly homologous variants.

TCRdb ran MiXCR on the 5' RACE reads and lists one entry per CDR3 protein. The sample includes approximately 190,000 distinct CDR3 sequences, 10% to 15% of them seen just once. This receptor was identified in a female donor with ankylosing spondylitis or in good health (not recorded which). This chain uses TRBV3-1 with TRBJ1-1; D uncertain. Sequencing was performed on blood, either unsorted or a sorted T cell fraction (not recorded which). The DNA for the CDR3 is TGTGCCAGCAGCCAGTTCTGCGTCCGAGTGGCTTTCTTT. This encodes CASSQFCVRVAFF. Supplemented by reference TRBV3-1 and TRBJ1-1, the full variable domain reads DTAVSQTPKYLVTQMGNDKSIKCEQNLGHDTMYWYKQDSKKFLKIMFSYNNKELIINETVPNRFSPKSPDKAHLNLHINSLELGDSAVYFCASSQFCVRVAFFGQGTRLTVV.